This T cell receptor beta chain was captured by sequencing in a study of T cell responses to AZD1222 COVID-19 vaccine. Study-level background: Second-dose groups at about 4 or about 12 weeks were pooled.

In the case of this clone: As yet, its antigen is unknown.

The CDR3 is 14 residues long. V was clipped by 6 bases and J by 1 base, with 12 bases between them. Germline values: CDR1 MNHEY, CDR2 SVGEGT. Profiling relied on immunoSEQ multiplex PCR, and the TCRdb table lists in-frame clones only, not all of them. The top ten clones hold over 4.5% of a sample with around 80,000 clones, approximately 91% of them seen once. General observations from the study: Vaccine-associated CD4 TCRs ranged over spike, dominating at 160-218 and 743-854. Two AZD1222 administrations were followed by greater Spike-specific TCR breadth and depth. The sample set comprised mostly white British donors with more females, and clonal diversity was possibly underestimated.

This sequence joins TRBV6-2 or TRBV6-3 and TRBJ1-2; TRBD1 is a possible D gene (6 bases). The receptor was derived from an adult in good health. The sequences come from peripheral blood, collected on day 0 of AZD1222 vaccination. CDR3 in amino acids: CASSPHRDNYGYTF. The CDR3 DNA follows: TGTGCCAGCAGCCCACACAGGGATAACTATGGCTACACCTTC.